This T cell receptor (beta chain) is from a study of T cells in localized non-small cell lung cancer. Of note for this clone: Antigen unknown.

The assay was immunoSEQ multiplex PCR, and TCRdb's table has in-frame clones only and misses some. The sample holds roughly 32,000 clones, roughly 87% seen once. Whole-study findings and limits: Of the top 100 tumor clones, median around 60 were in adjacent lung, over 25 among its top 100. Heterogeneity stays possible, as sequencing covered only one tumor region. Uninvolved nearby lung showed the greatest T cell clonality, exceeding that found in tumor. Greater blood T cell density accompanied longer overall survival.

Germline-derived CDR1 and CDR2 are SGHRS and YFSETQ. CDR3 length equals 13 residues. The J segment lost 8 bases and the V segment lost 4 bases, leaving 5 bases of the junction unmatched. This rearrangement joins TRBV5-1 to TRBJ2-1; 8 bases match TRBD1. Sequences were derived from peripheral blood mononuclear cells, sampled before any cancer treatment. This receptor was obtained from a woman aged 35 to 75 with stage III lung adenocarcinoma. DNA for the CDR3: TGCGCCAGCAGCAAGGGACAGGTCGATGAGCAGTTCTTC. Translated: CASSKGQVDEQFF.